Listed below are T cell receptor beta chains from one sample, sequenced in a study of control samples from healthy donors and cancer patients. The assay was immunoSEQ multiplex PCR, and TCRdb's table has in-frame clones only and misses some. The sample carries around 100,000 clones, less than 95% recorded once. The sequenced material came from blood. These receptors all come from a woman aged 18-29 years in good health. CDR3s include the opening cysteine and the closing phenylalanine or tryptophan. Fields, in order: V gene, D gene, clone size, J gene, CDR3 DNA, CDR3 protein. D genes are given only for firm matches. Some rows mark clone size as missing; the rest say once, few, many or name a class of expanded clone.

>TRBV7-9|NA|NA|TRBJ2-7
TGTGCCAGCAGCTTAGTCCAGGGGAGCAACGAGCAGTACTTC
CASSLVQGSNEQYF
>TRBV2|NA|once|TRBJ1-5
TGTGCCAGCAGTGACCGGACAGCGAAGAATCAGCCCCAGCATTTT
CASSDRTAKNQPQHF
>TRBV2|TRBD1|NA|TRBJ2-3
TGTGCCAGCAGTCCGAGACAGGGGGCGTCGACAGATACGCAGTATTTT
CASSPRQGASTDTQYF
>TRBV21-1|NA|NA|TRBJ2-1
TGTGCCAGCAGCAACGGACTACCCAATGAGCAGTTCTTC
CASSNGLPNEQFF
>TRBV6-6|NA|NA|TRBJ1-2
TGTGCCAGCAGCCAAGGGTCCGGGATCTATGGCTACACCTTC
CASSQGSGIYGYTF
>TRBV27|TRBD1|NA|TRBJ1-4
TGTGCCGGCAGCATATACGCAGGGGGTCGTCTGAAAAAACTGTTTTTT
CAGSIYAGGRLKKLFF
>TRBV10-2|TRBD1|NA|TRBJ1-5
TGCGCCAGCAGGACCGGGACAGGGCAGGTTCAGCCCCAGCATTTT
CASRTGTGQVQPQHF
>TRBV6-5|TRBD1|NA|TRBJ1-1
TGTGCCAGCAGAGAGACAGGGGGCGGCACTGAAGCTTTCTTT
CASRETGGGTEAFF
>TRBV19|NA|NA|TRBJ1-2
TGTGCCAGTAGTATAGAAAAGGGCAGGGCCTATGGCTACACCTTC
CASSIEKGRAYGYTF
>TRBV25-1|TRBD1|NA|TRBJ1-4
TGTGCCAGCAGTGAACCCCGACAGGGCGCTAATGAAAAACTGTTTTTT
CASSEPRQGANEKLFF
>TRBV18|NA|NA|TRBJ2-7
TGTGCCAGCTCAGAACCGGGCGGTGATTACGAGCAGTACTTC
CASSEPGGDYEQYF
>TRBV7-3|NA|NA|TRBJ1-1
TGTGCCAGCAGCTTATCGGGCCGGGACGGCACTGAAGCTTTCTTT
CASSLSGRDGTEAFF
>TRBV5-6|NA|NA|TRBJ1-6
TGTGCCAGCAGCATCAAGAGGGATTCACCCCTCCACTTT
CASSIKRDSPLHF
>TRBV7-2|TRBD1|NA|TRBJ1-2
TGTGCCAGCAGAGCTTTATCCTCCGGGACAGGGGTTTCTGGCTACACCTTC
CASRALSSGTGVSGYTF
>TRBV29-1|NA|NA|TRBJ2-1
TGCAGCGGCCGGCAGGGGGGGAGATCCGCCTACAATGAGCAGTTCTTC
CSGRQGGRSAYNEQFF
>TRBV6-5|NA|NA|TRBJ1-5
TGTGCCAGCAGTTACGGGCGTAATCAGCCCCAGCATTTT
CASSYGRNQPQHF
>TRBV19|NA|NA|TRBJ1-1
TGTGCCAGTAGTAGCAGGGACGGTGTCTCTGAAGCTTTCTTT
CASSSRDGVSEAFF
>TRBV19|TRBD1|NA|TRBJ1-2
TGTGCCAGTAGTCCTACAGGGGGCGTCCATGGCTACACCTTC
CASSPTGGVHGYTF
>TRBV11-1|NA|NA|TRBJ2-3
TGTGCCAGCAGCTTAGCTGGGGATACGCAGTATTTT
CASSLAGDTQYF
>TRBV18|TRBD1|NA|TRBJ2-1
TGTGCCAGCTCACCACCCCGGACAGGGGCGGATGAGCAGTTCTTC
CASSPPRTGADEQFF
>TRBV5-1|NA|NA|TRBJ1-2
TGCGCCAGCAGCTTTCAACAGGGCCCTTTCGGCTATGGCTACACCTTC
CASSFQQGPFGYGYTF
>TRBV20-1|NA|once|TRBJ1-1
TGCAGTGCTAGTCGATTAAACACTGAAGCTTTCTTT
CSASRLNTEAFF
>TRBV11-2|TRBD2|NA|TRBJ2-5
TGTGCCAGCAGCACGCCGACTAGCGGGGGAGATCAAGAGACCCAGTACTTC
CASSTPTSGGDQETQYF
>TRBV2|NA|NA|TRBJ1-2
TGTGCCAGCAGTGATTTTACAGGGATGGATGGCTACACCTTC
CASSDFTGMDGYTF